In its sample, the clone carrying this TCR beta chain was seen many times. Its antigen is still unknown. This sample was taken from a study of regulatory T cells in long-lasting Graves disease. Study-wide context: Antithyroid drugs had been taken by newly diagnosed Graves' patients for under 3 months. General study findings and limits: Newly diagnosed disease favored TRBV20-1 and TRBJ2-1 over persistent disease.

V gave up 3 bases and J gave up 5 bases, with 10 bases separating them. Germline V gene sequence: CDR1 KGHSH, CDR2 LQKENI. CDR3 length: 13 amino acids. Time point given: newly diagnosed GD, antithyroid drugs for less than 3 months. Researchers made the TCR library from RNA that was extracted from PBMCs. Library construction for TCR beta used iRepertoire HTBI primers and Arm-PCR of CDR3 regions. TCRdb fed the multiplex PCR reads into MiXCR, producing one record per CDR3 protein. The repertoire has more than 450,000 distinct CDR3 sequences, 9.5% to 15% of them found once; the top ten carry approximately 9.6%. The sample was also reused in another study, on T cells in Graves' hyperthyroidism and ophthalmopathy. That report adds: If no ophthalmopathy progression occurred within 18 months, Graves' hyperthyroidism was stable. The hyperthyroidism patients had all been newly diagnosed, and their disease duration was under 2 months. Their ages ranged from 18 to 65 years.

The V gene is TRBV18, the J gene TRBJ2-5; D gene uncertain. This specimen consisted of peripheral blood mononuclear cells (PBMCs), obtained at new diagnosis, from a patient treated with antithyroid drugs. The clonotype was recovered from a woman in her 30s with Graves disease. CDR3 DNA sequence: TGTGCCAGCTCACCGCTGGAAAGGGAGACCCAGTACTTC. Translated: CASSPLERETQYF.